These 20 T cell receptor beta chains originate from one sample sequenced in a study of T-cell reconstitution after alpha-beta-depleted transplantation in children. A library of TCRbeta sequences, prepared with unique molecular identifiers, was generated. From the PCR reads, TCRdb called clonotypes with MiXCR, one entry per CDR3 protein. The table lists approximately 640,000 distinct CDR3 sequences, over 15% of them singletons. The source was PBMCs from the stem cell graft donor, collected from the stem cell graft. The receptors come from a human donor who donated a stem cell graft to a child with acute myeloid leukemia.

This clonotype was counted at least ten times. The chain joins TRBV6-6 to TRBJ2-7; D not certain. The CDR3 contains 11 residues. Germline CDR1 and CDR2: MNHNY and SVGAGI (reference sequence). V lost 2 bases and J 6 bases, leaving 5 bases between the germline ends. CDR3 sequence: CASSYRIEQYF. CDR3 nucleotides: TGTGCCAGCAGTTACAGGATCGAGCAGTACTTC.

This clonotype has at least ten counts. The rearrangement links TRBV5-1 to TRBJ2-7; TRBD2 aligns across 7 bases. Per the germline V gene, CDR1 is SGHRS and CDR2 is YFSETQ. This CDR3 region has 17 residues. V lost 1 base and J lost 0; bases outside the gene matches: 10. As DNA, the CDR3 is TGCGCCAGCAGCTTGTTTCCGAGCGGGACGAGCTCCTACGAGCAGTACTTC. The encoded protein is CASSLFPSGTSSYEQYF.

The chain links TRBV4-3 to TRBJ1-4; D is unclear. CDR3 size: 12 residues. Germline lookup yields CDR1 LGHNA and CDR2 YSLEER. V was shortened by 6 bases and J by 7 bases, with 9 bases between the two germline ends. CDR3 sequence reads: CASRGDAEKLFF. In DNA, the CDR3 is TGCGCCAGCAGAGGAGACGCTGAAAAACTGTTTTTT.

Many counts were recorded for this clonotype. In DNA, the CDR3 is TGCAGCGTTGTATTTCAGGGCGGACCGCTCAATGAGCAGTTCTTC. Translation: CSVVFQGGPLNEQFF. V and J are TRBV29-1 and TRBJ2-1, with D possibly matching TRBD1 (5 bases). CDR1 is SQVTM and CDR2 is ANQGSEA in the germline V gene. The ends were cut back, 4 bases at V and 6 bases at J, with 19 bases in the middle. The CDR3 runs to 15 residues.

This clonotype was seen at least ten times. The chain is built from TRBV29-1 and TRBJ2-7; D might be TRBD1 (5 bases). The CDR3 consists of 13 residues. Germline assignment: CDR1 SQVTM and CDR2 ANQGSEA. V lost 4 bases and J 2 bases, leaving 12 bases between the germline ends. CDR3 in amino acids: CSVVGVSTYEQYF. In DNA form, the CDR3 reads TGCAGCGTTGTAGGGGTGTCAACCTACGAGCAGTACTTC.

This clonotype was seen only a few times. The V and J genes are TRBV5-1 and TRBJ2-1; TRBD1 is a possible D gene (6 bases). Trimming removed 4 bases from V and 6 bases from J, with 11 bases in between. Germline CDR1 reads SGHRS; CDR2 reads YFSETQ. The CDR3 has 13 amino acids. Here the CDR3 DNA reads TGCGCCAGCAGCCTTTGGGGGCCCAATGAGCAGTTCTTC. Translating it yields CASSLWGPNEQFF.

This clonotype was recorded many times. The chain links TRBV20-1 to TRBJ1-1; D is ambiguous. Germline CDR1 reads DFQATT; CDR2 reads SNEGSKA (reference sequence). The V and J ends lost 7 bases and 2 bases respectively, with 14 bases between them. The CDR3 is made up of 13 amino acids. The CDR3 protein is CSVKGFINTEAFF. CDR3 nucleotides: TGCAGTGTAAAGGGATTCATAAACACTGAAGCTTTCTTT.

This chain uses TRBV20-1 with TRBJ1-1; the D is unclear. Trimming took off 5 bases at V and 6 bases at J, with 13 bases between the two ends. This CDR3 is built from 12 residues. Germline assignment: CDR1 DFQATT and CDR2 SNEGSKA (reference sequence). CDR3 protein: CSADRVGSEAFF. CDR3 nucleotides: TGCAGTGCTGACCGGGTGGGTTCTGAAGCTTTCTTT.

The CDR3 is CASSQLAGTYNEQFF. Written as DNA, the CDR3 is TGTGCCAGCAGCCAACTAGCGGGGACGTACAATGAGCAGTTCTTC. This chain joins TRBV9 and TRBJ2-1; 10 bases match TRBD2. With V trimmed by 4 bases and J by 4 bases, 5 bases remained unmatched. CDR3 length: 15 residues. CDR1 is SGDLS, CDR2 YYNGEE, per germline.

This clonotype was counted ten times or more. The chain employs TRBV6-5 and TRBJ1-3; D is possibly TRBD1 (5 bases). Germline lookup yields CDR1 MNHEY and CDR2 SVGAGI. V lost 7 bases, J lost 0 bases, and 10 bases lay in between. The CDR3 has 14 residues. The CDR3 DNA reads TGTGCCAGCATCCAGGGAACCTCTGGAAACACCATATATTTT. Its protein is CASIQGTSGNTIYF.

This clonotype was counted at least ten times. The chain has TRBV29-1 and TRBJ2-7; 9 bases are a match to TRBD2. The CDR3 contains 10 residues. Germline loops: CDR1 SQVTM, CDR2 ANQGSEA. CDR3 nucleotide sequence: TGCAGCGTTGTTCCGCTAGCGGGGTGCGTC. As protein: CSVVPLAGCV.

This clonotype turned up a few times. The V call is TRBV4-1, the J call TRBJ1-5, with 9 bases aligning to TRBD1. Germline V lookup: CDR1 MGHRA, CDR2 YSYEKL. There are 16 residues in the CDR3. The V gene end was trimmed by 1 base and the J gene end by 0 bases; junction bases not matched to a gene: 1. CDR3 nucleotides: TGCGCCAGCAGCCAAGGGGACAGGGTTAGCAATCAGCCCCAGCATTTT. This codes for CASSQGDRVSNQPQHF.

Concerning this clonotype itself: Just one base apart from a much larger clone, this may be a read error. The rearrangement links TRBV20-1 to TRBJ2-1; 11 bases are shared with TRBD2. CDR3 length: 16 residues. Looked up from germline, CDR1 is DFQATT and CDR2 is SNEGSKA (reference sequence). This chain's CDR3 is CSAPHLLAGGRNDQFF. The CDR3 bases are TGCAGTGCGCCTCATCTCCTAGCGGGGGGTCGAAATGACCAGTTCTTC.

The table lists this clonotype with a few counts. This chain links TRBV5-1 with TRBJ2-7; D gene ambiguous. Trimming shortened V by 1 base and J by 3 bases, and 14 bases separated the two germline ends. The CDR3 consists of 15 residues. Germline V lookup: CDR1 SGHRS, CDR2 YFSETQ. CDR3 bases: TGCGCCAGCAGCTTGCGAGGACGGACCTACTACGAGCAGTACGTC. It yields the protein CASSLRGRTYYEQYV.

The rearrangement links TRBV24-1 to TRBJ2-7; no clear D gene. The CDR3 is 15 amino acids. The V gene's germline CDR1 is KGHDR and CDR2 SFDVKD. Trimming cost V 0 bases and J 7 bases, with 15 bases left between them. In DNA form, the CDR3 reads TGTGCCACCAGTGATTTGGGGATGGCGTGGGTGGAGCAGTACTTC. It is translated as CATSDLGMAWVEQYF.

This clonotype was counted at least ten times. This chain joins TRBV7-8 and TRBJ1-2, with D uncertain. This CDR3 is built from 14 residues. Per germline, CDR1 SGHVS and CDR2 FQNEAQ. Trimming took 4 bases from V and 2 from J, leaving 11 bases between them. CDR3 sequence reads: CASSSRRENYGYTF. The CDR3 nucleotides read TGTGCCAGCAGCTCCCGGCGGGAGAACTATGGCTACACCTTC.

In this sample, this clonotype turned up many times. The chain has TRBV15 and TRBJ1-2; D gene ambiguous. The CDR3 is made up of 14 amino acids. V lost 0 bases and J 4 bases, leaving 9 bases between the germline ends. Germline V gene lookup returns CDR1 LNHNV and CDR2 YYDKDF (reference sequence). This CDR3 is CATSRDRGIYGYTF. CDR3 sequence (DNA): TGTGCCACCAGCAGAGATCGAGGGATCTATGGCTACACCTTC.

A remark on this clonotype: A much larger clonotype is one base distant, so this may be a read error. This chain joins TRBV20-1 and TRBJ1-5, with no clear D. Germline-derived CDR1 and CDR2 are DFQATT and SNEGSKA (reference sequence). The CDR3 consists of 13 residues. V lost 3 bases to trimming and J lost 7 bases, with 13 bases between them. CDR3 residues: CSASKVAGQPQHF. The CDR3 bases are TGCAGTGCTAGTAAGGTCGCGGGCCAGCCCCAGCATTTT.

The chain uses TRBV27 and TRBJ2-4; D perhaps matches TRBD1 (7 bases). Trimming took off 5 bases at V and 5 bases at J, with 19 bases between the two ends. This CDR3 contains 16 residues. The V gene's germline CDR1 is MNHEY and CDR2 SMNVEV (reference sequence). The CDR3 region is CASSPSPARGENIQYF. The DNA of the CDR3 is TGTGCCAGCAGTCCTTCTCCGGCCAGGGGGGAAAACATTCAGTACTTC.

This clonotype was detected ten times or more. The chain carries TRBV6-2 or TRBV6-3 and TRBJ2-5, with TRBD1 matching 11 bases. The J segment lost 6 bases and the V segment lost 8 bases, leaving 8 bases of the junction unmatched. Germline lookup yields CDR1 MNHEY and CDR2 SVGEGT. The CDR3 runs to 14 residues. The CDR3 protein is CASRTGGGRQTQYF. In DNA, the CDR3 is TGTGCCAGCCGGACAGGGGGCGGAAGACAGACCCAGTACTTC.